The source of this T cell receptor (beta chain) is a study of T cells in Graves' hyperthyroidism and ophthalmopathy. Study-wide findings and caveats: Model-based prediction identified ophthalmopathy a median around 6.5 months prior to its onset. Among clonotypes expanded in thyroid above 0.001, most were also found in blood.

The sample holds one count of this clonotype. Its antigen is still unknown. At one end the junction does not follow the germline gene, possibly because of a read error. TCR beta CDR3 regions were amplified from RNA. The study used the HTBI primer set for a first-round RT-PCR of the TCR CDR3. TCRdb re-called the multiplex PCR reads with MiXCR, one entry per CDR3 protein. The sample records fewer than 650,000 distinct CDR3 sequences, 46% being singletons. This CDR3 has 18 amino acids. The germline gives CDR1 WSHSY, CDR2 SAAADI. Lactation, pregnancy, other autoimmune disease or uncontrolled infection excluded patients. In making diagnoses, clinical symptoms, serum thyroxine and TRAb, thyroid ultrasound and orbital computed tomography were all used.

The TCR originated in an adult woman with Graves' disease, either hyperthyroidism or ophthalmopathy (not recorded which). The genes are TRBV10-2 and TRBJ2-5; 8 positions agree with TRBD2. Input material: peripheral blood or thyroid tissue (not recorded which). For the CDR3, the DNA is TGTGCCAGCACCGCAGGGCGAGGGCGGGAGGAGTACCAAGAGACCCAGTACTTC. Translating gives CASTAGRGREEYQETQYF.